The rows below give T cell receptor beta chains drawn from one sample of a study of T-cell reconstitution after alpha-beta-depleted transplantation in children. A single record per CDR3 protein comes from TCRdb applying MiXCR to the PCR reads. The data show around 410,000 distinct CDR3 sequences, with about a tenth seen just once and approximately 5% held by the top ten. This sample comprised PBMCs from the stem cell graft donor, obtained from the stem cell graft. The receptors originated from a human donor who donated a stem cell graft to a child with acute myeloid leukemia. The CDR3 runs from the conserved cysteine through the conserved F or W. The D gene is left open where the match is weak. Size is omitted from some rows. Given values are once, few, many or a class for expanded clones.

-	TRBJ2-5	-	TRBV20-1	TGCAGTGCTAGTGTCAGGGGAAGGGAGACCCAGTACTTC	CSASVRGRETQYF
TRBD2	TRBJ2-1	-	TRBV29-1	TGCAGCGTTGAAGTCCCCCCTTCTAGCGGGTGGGGGAATGAGCAGTTCTTC	CSVEVPPSSGWGNEQFF
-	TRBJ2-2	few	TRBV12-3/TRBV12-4	TGTGCCAGCTTAGCGGTTGTCGGCACCGGGGAGCTGTTTTTT	CASLAVVGTGELFF
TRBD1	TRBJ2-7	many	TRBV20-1	TGCAGTGCTTTCTCCGGGACAGGCACCTACGAGCAGTACTTC	CSAFSGTGTYEQYF
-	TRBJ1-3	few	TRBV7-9	TGTGCCAGCAGCTTCGGGCTCTCTGGAAACACCATATATTTT	CASSFGLSGNTIYF
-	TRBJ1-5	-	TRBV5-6	TGTGCCAGCAGCTACGGGCAGGTCAATCAGCCCCAGCATTTT	CASSYGQVNQPQHF
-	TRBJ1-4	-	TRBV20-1	TGCAGTGCTGGGGGGGTTGGAAGGTCGAATAATGAAAAACTGTTTTTT	CSAGGVGRSNNEKLFF
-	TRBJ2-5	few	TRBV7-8	TGTGCCAGCAGCCCCCTGATCGGTTCGGGGGAGACCCAGTACTTC	CASSPLIGSGETQYF
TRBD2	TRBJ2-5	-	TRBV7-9	TGTGCCAGCAGCACACCACCGGGACTAGCGGTACAAGAGACCCAGTACTTC	CASSTPPGLAVQETQYF
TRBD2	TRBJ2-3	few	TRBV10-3	TGTGCCTCCAGGAGCGGGGGGCGGACAGATACGCAGTATTTT	CASRSGGRTDTQYF
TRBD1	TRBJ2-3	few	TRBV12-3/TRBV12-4	TGTGCCAGCAGGCGACAGGGGGCAGATACGCAGTATTTT	CASRRQGADTQYF
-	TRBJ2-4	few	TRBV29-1	TGCAGCGTTCTCACAAACCTAGCCAAAAACATTCAGTACTTC	CSVLTNLAKNIQYF
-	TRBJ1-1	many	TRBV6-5	TGTGCCAGCAGATCCGGCCTCACTGAAGCTTTCTTT	CASRSGLTEAFF
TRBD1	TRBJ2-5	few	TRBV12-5	TGTGCTAGTGGGGGAATACAGGGGGCTGGGCAGACCCAGTACTTC	CASGGIQGAGQTQYF
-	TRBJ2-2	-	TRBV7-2	TGTGCCAGCAGCTTAGATTCAGGGAGAGCCGGGGAGCTGTTTTTT	CASSLDSGRAGELFF